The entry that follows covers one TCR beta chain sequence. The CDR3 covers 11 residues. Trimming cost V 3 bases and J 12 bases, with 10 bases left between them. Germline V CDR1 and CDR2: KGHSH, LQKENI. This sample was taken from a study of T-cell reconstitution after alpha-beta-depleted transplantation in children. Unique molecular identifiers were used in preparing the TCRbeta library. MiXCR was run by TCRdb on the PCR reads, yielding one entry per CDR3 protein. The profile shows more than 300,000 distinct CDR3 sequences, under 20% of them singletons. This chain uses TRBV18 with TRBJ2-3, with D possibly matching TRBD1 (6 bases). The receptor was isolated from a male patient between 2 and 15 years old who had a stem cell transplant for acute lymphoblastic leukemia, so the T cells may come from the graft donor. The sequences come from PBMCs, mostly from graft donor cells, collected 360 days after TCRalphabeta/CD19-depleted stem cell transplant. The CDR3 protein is CASSPRDNQYF. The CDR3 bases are TGTGCCAGCTCACCTCGGGACAATCAGTATTTT.